Listed below are T cell receptor beta chains from one sample, sequenced in a study of cytomegalovirus exposure and HLA in healthy donors. Sequenced by immunoSEQ multiplex PCR; TCRdb stores in-frame clones only, minus some. The sample yields 82,000 or so clones, about 95% seen once. The sample comprised PBMCs. All receptors derive from a woman aged 18-29 years in good health and CMV-seronegative. CDR3s include the opening cysteine and the closing phenylalanine or tryptophan. The order of the fields is D gene, J gene, clone size, V gene, CDR3 DNA, CDR3 protein. The D gene is left open where the match is weak. Clone size, where shown, is once, few, many, or a class for clones that have expanded.

d_call: -; j_call: TRBJ2-7; clone_size: -; v_call: TRBV7-2; cdr3_nt: TGTGCCAGCAGCTGGGGGCCTTGGGAGCAGTACTTC; cdr3_aa: CASSWGPWEQYF
d_call: -; j_call: TRBJ2-7; clone_size: -; v_call: TRBV29-1; cdr3_nt: TGCAGCGTGGGGGGAGGGACAAAAAGCTACGAGCAGTACTTC; cdr3_aa: CSVGGGTKSYEQYF
d_call: -; j_call: TRBJ2-2; clone_size: -; v_call: TRBV2; cdr3_nt: TGTGCCAGAACGCGTGAGGACACCGGGGAGCTGTTTTTT; cdr3_aa: CARTREDTGELFF
d_call: TRBD1; j_call: TRBJ1-5; clone_size: once; v_call: TRBV6-1; cdr3_nt: TGTGCCAGCGGTGTCGCGGGACAGGGATTCAATCAGCCCCAGCATTTT; cdr3_aa: CASGVAGQGFNQPQHF
d_call: -; j_call: TRBJ2-1; clone_size: -; v_call: TRBV10-3; cdr3_nt: TGTGCCATCAGTGGGGGTAGCGGAGGATACAATGAGCAGTTCTTC; cdr3_aa: CAISGGSGGYNEQFF
d_call: -; j_call: TRBJ1-1; clone_size: -; v_call: TRBV4-3; cdr3_nt: TGCGCCAGCAGCCAAGTACGGAGCACTGAAGCTTTCTTT; cdr3_aa: CASSQVRSTEAFF
d_call: -; j_call: TRBJ2-2; clone_size: -; v_call: TRBV13; cdr3_nt: TGTGCCAGCAACCCCAGCACCGGGGAGCTGTTTTTT; cdr3_aa: CASNPSTGELFF
d_call: -; j_call: TRBJ2-1; clone_size: -; v_call: TRBV5-4; cdr3_nt: TGTGCCAGCAGCCTCCCCGAGACCAACAGCAATGAGCAGTTCTTC; cdr3_aa: CASSLPETNSNEQFF
d_call: TRBD1; j_call: TRBJ2-4; clone_size: -; v_call: TRBV5-1; cdr3_nt: TGCGCCAGCAGCTTGACAGGACAGGCGTCAGCCAAAAACATTCAGTACTTC; cdr3_aa: CASSLTGQASAKNIQYF
d_call: TRBD1; j_call: TRBJ2-7; clone_size: -; v_call: TRBV27; cdr3_nt: TGTGCCAGCAGTGAGGACAGGGTCCACGAGCAGTACTTC; cdr3_aa: CASSEDRVHEQYF
d_call: -; j_call: TRBJ2-7; clone_size: -; v_call: TRBV7-2; cdr3_nt: TGTGCCAGCAGCCACATCGGAGGTCAGAAAGGGTACGAGCAGTACTTC; cdr3_aa: CASSHIGGQKGYEQYF
d_call: TRBD1; j_call: TRBJ1-1; clone_size: -; v_call: TRBV19; cdr3_nt: TGTGCCAGCGGACAGGGCTGGGAAGCTTTCTTT; cdr3_aa: CASGQGWEAFF
d_call: -; j_call: TRBJ2-1; clone_size: -; v_call: TRBV9; cdr3_nt: TGTGCCAGCAGCTTCCTGGACGGGAGCTCCTACAATGAGCAGTTCTTC; cdr3_aa: CASSFLDGSSYNEQFF
d_call: TRBD1; j_call: TRBJ1-2; clone_size: -; v_call: TRBV6-5; cdr3_nt: TGTGCCAGCAGCAAAGGGACAGTCCGGGGCTACACCTTC; cdr3_aa: CASSKGTVRGYTF
d_call: -; j_call: TRBJ2-2; clone_size: -; v_call: TRBV27; cdr3_nt: TGTGCCACCCAGGGGCAGAACACCGGGGAGCTGTTTTTT; cdr3_aa: CATQGQNTGELFF
d_call: -; j_call: TRBJ2-1; clone_size: once; v_call: TRBV9; cdr3_nt: TGTGCCAGCAGCCCCTTCCGACAGGCTTCCCCCAATGAGCAGTTCTTC; cdr3_aa: CASSPFRQASPNEQFF
d_call: TRBD1; j_call: TRBJ1-2; clone_size: -; v_call: TRBV7-2; cdr3_nt: TGTGCCAGCAGCCACACTTCGACAGGGGCTGGCTACACCTTC; cdr3_aa: CASSHTSTGAGYTF
d_call: -; j_call: TRBJ2-7; clone_size: -; v_call: TRBV7-8; cdr3_nt: TGTGCCAGCAGCTTTACCGCGGGCGGCGAAGCCTACGAGCAGTACTTC; cdr3_aa: CASSFTAGGEAYEQYF
d_call: TRBD1; j_call: TRBJ1-1; clone_size: -; v_call: TRBV13; cdr3_nt: TGTGCCAGCAGTTCACCCGGGACAGGAGGCACTGAAGCTTTCTTT; cdr3_aa: CASSSPGTGGTEAFF
d_call: -; j_call: TRBJ1-3; clone_size: -; v_call: TRBV5-1; cdr3_nt: TGCGCCAGCAGCTTAACAGGGATCAGCTCTGGAAACACCATATATTTT; cdr3_aa: CASSLTGISSGNTIYF
d_call: -; j_call: TRBJ1-2; clone_size: once; v_call: TRBV18; cdr3_nt: TGTGCCAGCTCACCTGACAGCCTCCAATACACCTTC; cdr3_aa: CASSPDSLQYTF
d_call: TRBD1; j_call: TRBJ1-1; clone_size: once; v_call: TRBV18; cdr3_nt: TGTGCCAGCCGCACCTGGACAGGGTTGGACACTGAAGCTTTCTTT; cdr3_aa: CASRTWTGLDTEAFF
d_call: -; j_call: TRBJ1-4; clone_size: -; v_call: TRBV7-9; cdr3_nt: TGTGCCAGCAGCTTAGCGGGGGCAGAAAAACTGTTTTTT; cdr3_aa: CASSLAGAEKLFF
d_call: -; j_call: TRBJ1-2; clone_size: -; v_call: TRBV5-8; cdr3_nt: TGTGCCAGCAGCCGTACAGGGCGCTCTAACTATGGCTACACCTTC; cdr3_aa: CASSRTGRSNYGYTF
d_call: -; j_call: TRBJ1-5; clone_size: -; v_call: TRBV7-9; cdr3_nt: TGTGCCAGCAGCCCCGGGACTCTTAGCAATCAGCCCCAGCATTTT; cdr3_aa: CASSPGTLSNQPQHF
d_call: TRBD2; j_call: TRBJ2-3; clone_size: -; v_call: TRBV6-6; cdr3_nt: TGTGCCAGCAGTTACACCGGGACTAGCGCCACAGATACGCAGTATTTT; cdr3_aa: CASSYTGTSATDTQYF
d_call: -; j_call: TRBJ1-2; clone_size: -; v_call: TRBV11-3; cdr3_nt: TGTGCCAGCACCCCGGATCAGCGAAATACCGGCTACACCTTC; cdr3_aa: CASTPDQRNTGYTF
d_call: TRBD2; j_call: TRBJ2-3; clone_size: -; v_call: TRBV9; cdr3_nt: TGTGCCAGCAGCAACGGGGGGGCCAGCACAGATACGCAGTATTTT; cdr3_aa: CASSNGGASTDTQYF
d_call: TRBD2; j_call: TRBJ2-7; clone_size: once; v_call: TRBV2; cdr3_nt: TGTTCGGGGGGACTAGTACCATCCGAGCAGTACTTC; cdr3_aa: CSGGLVPSEQYF
d_call: TRBD2; j_call: TRBJ2-1; clone_size: -; v_call: TRBV27; cdr3_nt: TGTGCCAGCAGTTTTTCTCTAGCGGGAAACAATGAGCAGTTCTTC; cdr3_aa: CASSFSLAGNNEQFF
d_call: TRBD1; j_call: TRBJ1-5; clone_size: -; v_call: TRBV19; cdr3_nt: TGTGCCAGTAGCCCCGACAGGGACTTAAGCAATCAGCCCCAGCATTTT; cdr3_aa: CASSPDRDLSNQPQHF
d_call: -; j_call: TRBJ2-7; clone_size: -; v_call: TRBV6-5; cdr3_nt: TGTGCCAGCAGTTACTCTACTGCTTCTCCCTACGAGCAGTACTTC; cdr3_aa: CASSYSTASPYEQYF
d_call: TRBD1; j_call: TRBJ1-2; clone_size: -; v_call: TRBV6-6; cdr3_nt: TGTGCCAGCAGTTACTCGACGGGACAGGGGGCCTCTGGCTACACCTTC; cdr3_aa: CASSYSTGQGASGYTF
d_call: TRBD2; j_call: TRBJ2-2; clone_size: -; v_call: TRBV5-1; cdr3_nt: TGCGCCAGCAGCTTGAATCTAGCGGAGAACACCGGGGAGCTGTTTTTT; cdr3_aa: CASSLNLAENTGELFF
d_call: TRBD1; j_call: TRBJ2-5; clone_size: -; v_call: TRBV19; cdr3_nt: TGTGCCAGTAGTCCCCTTAAGATGACCGGGACAGGGGGCGGAGGGGAGACCCAGTACTTC; cdr3_aa: CASSPLKMTGTGGGGETQYF
d_call: -; j_call: TRBJ2-7; clone_size: -; v_call: TRBV5-1; cdr3_nt: TGCGCCAGCAGCCGAAGGGCAGGGTACCACGAGCAGTACTTC; cdr3_aa: CASSRRAGYHEQYF
d_call: -; j_call: TRBJ2-1; clone_size: -; v_call: TRBV19; cdr3_nt: TGTGCCAGTAGTACCCGCGGAAAGGCCTACAATGAGCAGTTCTTC; cdr3_aa: CASSTRGKAYNEQFF
d_call: -; j_call: TRBJ2-3; clone_size: -; v_call: TRBV18; cdr3_nt: TGTGCCAGCTCACCACCCAACAGTTTCGACGTGGGGCGTTTTGATACGCAGTATTTT; cdr3_aa: CASSPPNSFDVGRFDTQYF
d_call: TRBD2; j_call: TRBJ2-4; clone_size: -; v_call: TRBV5-1; cdr3_nt: TGCGCCAGCAGAACCAGTAGCGGGGGGGCCGGAAACATTCAGTACTTC; cdr3_aa: CASRTSSGGAGNIQYF
d_call: TRBD1; j_call: TRBJ1-1; clone_size: -; v_call: TRBV5-8; cdr3_nt: TGTGCCAGCAGCTCCTCCGGGACCCAGGGGGCAGAAGCTTTCTTT; cdr3_aa: CASSSSGTQGAEAFF
d_call: TRBD1; j_call: TRBJ1-6; clone_size: -; v_call: TRBV18; cdr3_nt: TGTGCCAGCTCACAGGACAGGGTTGGTTCACCCCTCCACTTT; cdr3_aa: CASSQDRVGSPLHF